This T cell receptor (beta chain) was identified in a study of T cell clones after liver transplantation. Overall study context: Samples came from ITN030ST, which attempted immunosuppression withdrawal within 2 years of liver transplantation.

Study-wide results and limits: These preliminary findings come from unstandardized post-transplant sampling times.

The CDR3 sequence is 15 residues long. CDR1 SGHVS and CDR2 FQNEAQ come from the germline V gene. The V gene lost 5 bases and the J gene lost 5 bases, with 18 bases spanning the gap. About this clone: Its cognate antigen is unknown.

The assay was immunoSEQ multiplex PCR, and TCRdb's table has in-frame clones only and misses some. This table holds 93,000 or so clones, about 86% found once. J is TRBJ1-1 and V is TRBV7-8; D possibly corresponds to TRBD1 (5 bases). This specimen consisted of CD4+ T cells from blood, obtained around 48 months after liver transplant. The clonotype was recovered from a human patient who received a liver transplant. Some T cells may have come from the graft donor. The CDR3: CASSSLQGVRTEAFF. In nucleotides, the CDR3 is TGTGCCAGCAGCAGCCTGCAGGGAGTCCGGACTGAAGCTTTCTTT.